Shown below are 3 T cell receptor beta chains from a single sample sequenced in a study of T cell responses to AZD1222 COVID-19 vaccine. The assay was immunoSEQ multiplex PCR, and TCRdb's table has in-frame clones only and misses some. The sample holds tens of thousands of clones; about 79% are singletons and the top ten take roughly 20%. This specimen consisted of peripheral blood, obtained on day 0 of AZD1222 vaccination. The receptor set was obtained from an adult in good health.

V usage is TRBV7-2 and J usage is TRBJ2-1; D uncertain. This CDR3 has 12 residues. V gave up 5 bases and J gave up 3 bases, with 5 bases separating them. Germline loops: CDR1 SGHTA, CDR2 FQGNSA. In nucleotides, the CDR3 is TGTGCCAGCAGCAGGGACTACAATGAGCAGTTCTTC. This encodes CASSRDYNEQFF. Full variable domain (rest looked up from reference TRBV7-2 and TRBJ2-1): GAGVSQSPSNKVTEKGKDVELRCDPISGHTALYWYRQSLGQGLEFLIYFQGNSAPDKSGLPSDRFSAERTGGSVSTLTIQRTQQEDSAVYLCASSRDYNEQFFGPGTRLTVL.

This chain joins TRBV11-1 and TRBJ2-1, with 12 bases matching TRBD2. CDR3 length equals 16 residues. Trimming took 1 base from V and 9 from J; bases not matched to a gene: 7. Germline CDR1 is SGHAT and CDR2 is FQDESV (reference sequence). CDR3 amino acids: CASSLGASGRATEQFF. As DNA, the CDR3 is TGTGCCAGCAGCTTAGGGGCTAGCGGGAGGGCCACTGAGCAGTTCTTC.

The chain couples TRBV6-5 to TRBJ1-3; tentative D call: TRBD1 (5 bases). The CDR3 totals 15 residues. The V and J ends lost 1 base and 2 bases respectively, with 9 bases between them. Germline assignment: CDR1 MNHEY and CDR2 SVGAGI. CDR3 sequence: CASSYYQGTGNTIYF. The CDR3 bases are TGTGCCAGCAGTTACTATCAGGGAACTGGAAACACCATATATTTT.